The 18 T cell receptor beta chains below all came from one sample that was sequenced in a study of blood T cell repertoires in COVID-19. Sequenced by immunoSEQ multiplex PCR; TCRdb stores in-frame clones only, minus some. Of 35,000 or so clones in the sample, around nine tenths were seen once. Material: peripheral blood. The receptors originated from a man between 65 and 79 years old with acute or convalescent COVID-19.

V usage is TRBV29-1 and J usage is TRBJ2-5; TRBD1 matches 10 bases. Germline V gene lookup returns CDR1 SQVTM and CDR2 ANQGSEA. The CDR3 totals 12 residues. After removal of 7 bases from V and 4 bases from J, the junction contained 3 bases not matched to a gene. The CDR3: CSAWTGGETQYF. The CDR3 DNA reads as TGCAGCGCCTGGACAGGGGGAGAGACCCAGTACTTC.

The rearrangement links TRBV5-5 to TRBJ1-1, with a weak D call TRBD1 (6 bases). The CDR3 contains 13 residues. Germline values: CDR1 SGHKS, CDR2 YYEKEE (reference sequence). Trimming took 5 bases from V and 4 from J, leaving 12 bases between them. The CDR3: CASRGASSTEAFF. CDR3 in DNA: TGTGCCAGCAGGGGGGCTTCTAGCACTGAAGCTTTCTTT.

The chain recombines TRBV27 with TRBJ1-6; D not certain. CDR3 size: 15 residues. Germline CDR1 reads MNHEY; CDR2 reads SMNVEV (reference sequence). With 3 bases removed from V and 9 bases from J, the gap between germline ends came to 15 bases. For the CDR3, the DNA is TGTGCCAGCAGTTTTCTCCCCGAGCTTGTTTCACCCCTCCACTTT. Translated: CASSFLPELVSPLHF.

This chain links TRBV28 with TRBJ1-2; D not certain. The V and J ends lost 2 bases and 0 bases respectively, with 22 bases between them. The germline CDR1 and CDR2 sequences are MDHEN and SYDVKM. This CDR3 has 19 residues. CDR3: CASSLEGGGKGSPNYGYTF. The CDR3 DNA sequence: TGTGCCAGCAGTTTAGAGGGAGGAGGGAAGGGTTCCCCTAACTATGGCTACACCTTC.

CDR3 in DNA: TGCGCCAGCACCCTGGGCCAGAGCACTGAAGCTTTCTTT. Encoded protein: CASTLGQSTEAFF. The chain uses TRBV5-1 and TRBJ1-1; D unresolved. Germline V CDR1 and CDR2: SGHRS, YFSETQ. V was trimmed by 6 bases and J by 4 bases, leaving 13 bases between them. This CDR3 contains 13 residues.

This clone appeared once. The V call is TRBV5-5, the J call TRBJ1-1, with 10 bases that match TRBD1. The CDR3 is 14 residues long. Trimming cost V 3 bases and J 4 bases; bases outside gene matches: 3. Germline lookup yields CDR1 SGHKS and CDR2 YYEKEE (reference sequence). CDR3 coding DNA: TGTGCCAGCAGCTCCTGGACAGGGGGCACTGAAGCTTTCTTT. Translated, it gives CASSSWTGGTEAFF. The entire variable domain, with the rest obtained from reference TRBV5-5 and TRBJ1-1, is as follows: DAGVTQSPTHLIKTRGQQVTLRCSPISGHKSVSWYQQVLGQGPQFIFQYYEKEERGRGNFPDRFSARQFPNYSSELNVNALLLGDSALYLCASSSWTGGTEAFFGQGTRLTVV.

The rearrangement joins TRBV25-1 to TRBJ2-5; maybe TRBD2 (6 bases). The CDR3 consists of 13 residues. Germline CDR1 and CDR2: MGHDK and SYGVNS. V lost 5 bases, J lost 2 bases, and 9 bases lay in between. CDR3 region: CASSKGGQETQYF. For the CDR3, the DNA is TGTGCCAGCAGTAAGGGAGGACAAGAGACCCAGTACTTC.

The chain combines TRBV6-6 with TRBJ1-5; D remains ambiguous. CDR3 size: 13 residues. V was trimmed by 7 bases and J by 0 bases, leaving 7 bases between them. CDR1 MNHNY and CDR2 SVGAGI come from the germline V gene (reference sequence). The CDR3: CASTRDSNQPQHF. In DNA form, the CDR3 reads TGTGCCAGCACACGGGATAGCAATCAGCCCCAGCATTTT.

The rearrangement links TRBV7-8 to TRBJ1-2; D uncertain. The CDR3 sequence is 13 residues long. V shed 5 bases and J shed 5 bases, with 12 bases lying between them. Germline V gene data show CDR1 as SGHVS and CDR2 as FQNEAQ. CDR3 DNA sequence: TGTGCCAGCAGCCCAGGTGCCTTTTATGGCTACACCTTC. Amino acid sequence: CASSPGAFYGYTF.

This clone was seen only once. The chain couples TRBV7-6 to TRBJ1-5, with a weak D call TRBD1 (6 bases). The CDR3 covers 18 residues. Germline CDR1 and CDR2: SGHVS and FNYEAQ. The V gene lost 5 bases and the J gene lost 0 bases, with 20 bases spanning the gap. CDR3 in amino acids: CASSIQGGGLYSNQPQHF. In nucleotides, the CDR3 is TGTGCCAGCAGCATACAGGGCGGTGGGCTATATAGCAATCAGCCCCAGCATTTT. Complete variable domain (other parts from reference TRBV7-6 and TRBJ1-5): GAGVSQSPRYKVTKRGQDVALRCDPISGHVSLYWYRQALGQGPEFLTYFNYEAQQDKSGLPNDRFSAERPEGSISTLTIQRTEQRDSAMYRCASSIQGGGLYSNQPQHFGDGTRLSIL.

This clone was observed a handful of times. This chain links TRBV12-3 or TRBV12-4 with TRBJ1-3; no reliable D call. The CDR3 covers 11 residues. Trimming took off 3 bases at V and 7 bases at J, with 4 bases between the two ends. CDR3 nucleotides: TGTGCCAGCAGTTTTCCGAACACCATATATTTT. It codes for CASSFPNTIYF.

The chain uses TRBV3-1 (or the pseudogene TRBV3-2) and TRBJ2-3, with a weak D call TRBD2 (6 bases). Germline loops: CDR1 LGHDT, CDR2 YNNKEL (reference sequence). Trimming left V 1 base short and J 2 bases short, with 16 bases between. The length of the CDR3 is 17 residues. CDR3 bases: TGTGCCAGCAGCCAAGTCCCCCGGGGGATTTTCACAGATACGCAGTATTTT. Its protein product is CASSQVPRGIFTDTQYF.

This clone appeared a few times. The chain uses TRBV19 and TRBJ1-4, with TRBD1 matching 9 bases. After removal of 9 bases from V and 6 bases from J, the junction contained 11 bases not matched to a gene. The CDR3 loop spans 15 amino acids. Germline V gene data show CDR1 as LNHDA and CDR2 as SQIVND (reference sequence). The chain's CDR3 is CASISLDRGYEKLFF. CDR3 DNA: TGTGCCAGCATCTCCTTGGACAGGGGATATGAAAAACTGTTTTTT.

The rearrangement joins TRBV2 to TRBJ1-1; 8 bases agree with TRBD1. CDR1 and CDR2 from the germline V gene are SNHLY and FYNNEI. This CDR3 spans 18 amino acids. V lost 7 bases to trimming and J lost 4 bases; unmatched junction nucleotides: 20. The CDR3 protein is CASNGANAGTGSFTEAFF. The CDR3, as DNA: TGTGCCAGCAATGGAGCGAATGCCGGGACAGGCTCCTTCACTGAAGCTTTCTTT.

This clone was detected once. V usage is TRBV7-2 and J usage is TRBJ1-1; maybe TRBD1 (5 bases). The V gene's germline CDR1 is SGHTA and CDR2 FQGNSA. V lost 3 bases to trimming and J lost 8 bases, with 16 bases between them. The CDR3 has 14 amino acids. In DNA form, the CDR3 reads TGTGCCAGCAGCTTCCGAGCGGCGGGGGTGGAAGCTTTCTTT. The encoded protein is CASSFRAAGVEAFF.

The V and J genes are TRBV12-3 or TRBV12-4 and TRBJ2-5, with 8 bases that match TRBD2. V trimming: 11 bases; J trimming: 1 base; junction bases outside the gene matches: 6. This CDR3 has 13 amino acids. The CDR3 nucleotides are TGTGCCGACCAGCGGGGGAGCCAAGAGACCCAGTACTTC. Protein: CADQRGSQETQYF.

The chain is built from TRBV7-8 and TRBJ1-2; TRBD1 matches at 7 bases. The CDR3 spans 14 residues. Germline CDR1 is SGHVS and CDR2 is FQNEAQ. Trimming removed 5 bases from V and 4 bases from J; junction bases left unmatched: 7. CDR3: CASSTGVLGYGYTF. CDR3 sequence (DNA): TGTGCCAGCAGCACAGGGGTGCTTGGCTATGGCTACACCTTC.

The chain joins TRBV6-2 or TRBV6-3 to TRBJ1-2, with TRBD1 as a possible D gene (5 bases). V dropped 2 bases and J dropped 8 bases, with 12 bases sitting between them. The CDR3 runs 13 residues. CDR1 MNHEY and CDR2 SVGEGT come from the germline V gene. CDR3 DNA sequence: TGTGCCAGCAGTTACACCTCCAGGGCCGGCTACACCTTC. As protein: CASSYTSRAGYTF.